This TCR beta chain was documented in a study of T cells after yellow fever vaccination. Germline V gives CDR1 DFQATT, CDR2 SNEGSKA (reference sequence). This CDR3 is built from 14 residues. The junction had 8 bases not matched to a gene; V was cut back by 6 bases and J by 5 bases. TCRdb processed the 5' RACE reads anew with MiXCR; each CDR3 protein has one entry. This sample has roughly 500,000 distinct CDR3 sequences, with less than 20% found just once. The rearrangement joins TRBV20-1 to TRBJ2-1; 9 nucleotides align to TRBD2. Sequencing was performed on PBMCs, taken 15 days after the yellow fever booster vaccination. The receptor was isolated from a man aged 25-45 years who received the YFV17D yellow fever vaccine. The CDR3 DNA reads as TGCAGTGCCTCAGCGGGAGGCTGGGACAATGAGCAGTTCTTC. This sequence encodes CSASAGGWDNEQFF.